Below, one T cell receptor beta chain is given with its context. This entry belongs to a study of technical replicates of blood from several donors. TCRdb's table, derived via immunoSEQ multiplex PCR, lists solely in-frame clones and lacks some. Of over 65,000 clones in the sample, roughly 98% are singletons; the top ten hold about 0.16%. CDR1 SGDLS and CDR2 YYNGEE come from the germline V gene. With V trimmed by 3 bases and J by 8 bases, 3 bases remained unmatched. The CDR3 has 12 amino acids. Sequenced input: T cells isolated from PBMCs. V is TRBV9 and J is TRBJ1-1, with 8 nucleotides matching TRBD1. This sequence originates from a human donor in good health. The CDR3 DNA is TGTGCCAGCAGCGGACAGGGGAGAGAAGCTTTCTTT. Encoded protein: CASSGQGREAFF.